The rows below give T cell receptor beta chains drawn from one sample of a study of response to subunit inactivated influenza vaccine. MiXCR, run by TCRdb on the RT-PCR reads, gives a single entry per CDR3 protein. The data show approximately 530,000 distinct CDR3 sequences, less than 10% seen once. The material was PBMCs from blood, obtained around 25 months after vaccination. Receptor source: a man aged 45-69 years who received an inactivated influenza vaccine. The CDR3 runs from the conserved cysteine through the conserved F or W. A D gene is named only where the DNA matches it firmly. Clone size appears in some rows only: once, few, many, or a class for an expanded clone.

d_call	clone_size	v_call	j_call	cdr3_aa	cdr3_nt
NA	NA	TRBV19	TRBJ2-1	CASSMSSSSYNEQFF	TGTGCCAGTAGTATGTCATCGAGCTCCTACAATGAGCAGTTCTTC
NA	many	TRBV12-3/TRBV12-4	TRBJ1-3	CASSAGYTGNTIYF	TGTGCCAGCAGTGCCGGTTATACTGGAAACACCATATATTTT
TRBD1	few	TRBV4-3	TRBJ1-5	CASSPSPGTGGNNQPQHF	TGCGCCAGCAGCCCCAGCCCCGGGACAGGGGGAAACAATCAGCCCCAGCATTTT
NA	few	TRBV7-2	TRBJ2-5	CASSFELQETQYF	TGTGCCAGCAGCTTTGAGTTACAAGAGACCCAGTACTTC
NA	many	TRBV28	TRBJ2-1	CASTTAGSTREQFF	TGTGCCAGCACCACGGCGGGGTCTACACGGGAGCAGTTCTTC
TRBD1	few	TRBV12-3/TRBV12-4	TRBJ2-5	CASSRIQTGGGQETQYF	TGTGCCAGCAGCCGTATACAGACAGGGGGGGGACAAGAGACCCAGTACTTC
NA	NA	TRBV4-3	TRBJ2-3	CASSQEWLATDTQYF	TGCGCCAGCAGCCAAGAATGGCTAGCGACAGATACGCAGTATTTT
TRBD2	few	TRBV11-2	TRBJ2-3	CASSKGTNTDTQYF	TGTGCCAGCAGCAAAGGGACTAACACAGATACGCAGTATTTT
TRBD1	NA	TRBV25-1	TRBJ2-7	CASSGRQGMSYEQYF	TGTGCCAGCAGTGGCAGACAGGGGATGTCCTACGAGCAGTACTTC
NA	many	TRBV12-3/TRBV12-4	TRBJ2-3	CASSLGVSYTDTQYF	TGTGCCAGCAGTTTAGGGGTCAGCTACACAGATACGCAGTATTTT
TRBD1	many	TRBV6-1	TRBJ2-1	CASSPGQRYNEQFF	TGTGCCAGCAGTCCGGGACAGAGGTACAATGAGCAGTTCTTC
NA	NA	TRBV24-1	TRBJ2-2	CATSVTGNTGELFF	TGTGCCACCAGTGTAACAGGGAACACCGGGGAGCTGTTTTTT
NA	few	TRBV7-9	TRBJ2-3	CASSGRVTDTQYF	TGTGCCAGCAGCGGAAGGGTCACAGATACGCAGTATTTT
TRBD2	NA	TRBV12-3/TRBV12-4	TRBJ2-3	CASSPMGGLGTDTQYF	TGTGCCAGCAGTCCGATGGGAGGGTTAGGGACAGATACGCAGTATTTT
TRBD1	few	TRBV5-1	TRBJ1-1	CASRIGRGPNSNTEAFF	TGCGCCAGCAGAATTGGGAGGGGGCCTAACTCGAACACTGAAGCTTTCTTT
NA	few	TRBV19	TRBJ1-5	CASSKDGYYQPQHF	TGTGCCAGTAGCAAGGACGGATACTATCAGCCCCAGCATTTT
NA	many	TRBV12-3/TRBV12-4	TRBJ2-1	CASKSTTYNEQFF	TGTGCCAGCAAATCGACTACCTACAATGAGCAGTTCTTC
TRBD1	NA	TRBV5-1	TRBJ2-7	CASSWTGSTDEQYF	TGCGCCAGCAGCTGGACAGGTTCCACCGACGAGCAGTACTTC
TRBD1	few	TRBV20-1	TRBJ2-7	CSARAYRGRDYEQYF	TGCAGTGCTAGAGCCTACAGGGGAAGGGACTACGAGCAGTACTTC
NA	many	TRBV11-2	TRBJ1-1	CASSPRENTEAFF	TGTGCCAGCAGTCCAAGAGAGAACACTGAAGCTTTCTTT
TRBD2	many	TRBV20-1	TRBJ2-3	CSAVKEWGSGGGTDTQYF	TGCAGTGCTGTTAAAGAATGGGGTTCGGGAGGGGGCACAGATACGCAGTATTTT
TRBD2	few	TRBV27	TRBJ2-1	CASSFRRELFF	TGTGCCAGCAGTTTTCGGCGGGAGCTATTCTTC
NA	NA	TRBV5-1	TRBJ2-2	CASRIQANTGELFF	TGCGCCAGCAGAATACAGGCGAACACCGGGGAGCTGTTTTTT
NA	few	TRBV20-1	TRBJ1-4	CSASGVFLNEKLFF	TGCAGTGCTAGTGGTGTCTTCTTGAATGAAAAACTGTTTTTT
NA	NA	TRBV7-3	TRBJ2-3	CASSLLVQDTQYF	TGTGCCAGCAGCTTGCTAGTTCAAGATACGCAGTATTTT
NA	NA	TRBV11-2	TRBJ2-1	CASRNSHSSYNEQFF	TGTGCCAGCCGGAATAGCCATAGCTCCTACAATGAGCAGTTCTTC
TRBD2	few	TRBV4-3	TRBJ2-1	CASSPGTSGSSRNEQFF	TGCGCCAGCAGCCCTGGGACCAGCGGGAGTTCCCGGAATGAGCAGTTCTTC